These 3 T cell receptor beta chains originate from one sample sequenced in a study of T cells in Graves' hyperthyroidism and ophthalmopathy. Amplification of TCR beta CDR3 regions was performed using RNA transcripts as template. A first-round RT-PCR of the TCR CDR3 used the HTBI primer set. TCRdb re-called the multiplex PCR reads through MiXCR, storing one row per CDR3 protein. The top ten clones hold 7.8% of a sample with under 350,000 distinct CDR3 sequences, approximately 12% of them seen once. What was sequenced was blood. The receptors here all came from a woman in her 30s with Graves' hyperthyroidism that later progressed to Graves' ophthalmopathy.

This clonotype showed up many times. This sequence joins TRBV28 and TRBJ1-2; no clear D gene. CDR1 is MDHEN and CDR2 is SYDVKM in the germline V gene. Trimming took off 5 bases at V and 8 bases at J, with 21 bases between the two ends. The CDR3 is 15 residues long. DNA of the CDR3: TGTGCCAGCAGTGACACTTTTCTTGGACTATGGGGCTACACCTTC. Protein product: CASSDTFLGLWGYTF.

This clonotype was recorded a few times. J is TRBJ2-5 and V is TRBV11-3; TRBD1 agrees at 9 bases. V gave up 5 bases and J gave up 0 bases; unmatched junction bases: 10. The CDR3 extends over 17 amino acids. Germline V gene sequence: CDR1 SGHNT, CDR2 YENEEA. This CDR3 is CASSLGQGRYYQETQYF. The DNA of the CDR3 is TGTGCCAGCAGCCTCGGACAGGGGCGTTACTACCAAGAGACCCAGTACTTC.

This clonotype was seen ten or more times. The chain is built from TRBV27 and TRBJ1-1; D call uncertain. V lost 3 bases, J lost 4 bases, and 12 bases lay in between. This CDR3 contains 14 residues. Germline-derived CDR1 and CDR2 are MNHEY and SMNVEV (reference sequence). The DNA of the CDR3 is TGTGCCAGCAGTTTTAGGGATGGGTTCACTGAAGCTTTCTTT. Its translation is CASSFRDGFTEAFF.